This entry is about one T cell receptor beta chain. Per the original data handling: Nucleated cell counts were estimated from reference gene primer amplification. TCRdb keeps only in-frame clones here, not all; method: immunoSEQ multiplex PCR. V and J calls and clone size are as listed in that table; D and trimming were resolved from the DNA. The sample yields almost 50,000 clones, more than 65% seen once. V shed 2 bases and J shed 9 bases, with 6 bases lying between them. The CDR3 loop spans 11 amino acids. From germline, CDR1 is SGHRS and CDR2 YFSETQ. These data originate in a study of blood T cell repertoires in COVID-19. Study-level information: The samples span acute and convalescent COVID-19 from the United States, Italy and Spain. From T cells, B-cell-depleted T cells, or PBMCs came the material, which was cDNA or gDNA.

The source of this sequence is an older woman with acute or convalescent COVID-19. The chain has TRBV5-1 and TRBJ2-1; D is unresolved. The specimen sequenced was peripheral blood. The CDR3 loop is CASSLTLEQFF. CDR3 nucleotide sequence: TGCGCCAGCAGCTTAACTCTTGAGCAGTTCTTC.